Listed below are T cell receptor beta chains from one sample, sequenced in a study of beta chain features in type 1 diabetes. Sequencing was performed with immunoSEQ multiplex PCR; in TCRdb, only in-frame clones are kept and a portion is missing. The sample lists around 200,000 clones; less than 15% were seen once. The material sequenced was central memory CD4+ T cells from blood. The receptors originated from a woman under 30 in good health. CDR3s include the opening cysteine and the closing phenylalanine or tryptophan. A D gene is named only where the DNA matches it firmly. Size is stated for part of the rows, as once, few or many counts, or as a class when the clone is expanded.

>.|TRBV7-2|.|TRBJ2-6
TGTGCCAGCAGCTTAGGAGGCTCTGGGGCCAACGTCCTGACTTTC
CASSLGGSGANVLTF
>few|TRBV18|TRBD1|TRBJ1-2
TGTGCCAGCTCCCAGGGACAGCTCTATGGCTACACCTTC
CASSQGQLYGYTF
>few|TRBV7-9|TRBD1|TRBJ1-5
TGTGCCAGCAGTCTACAGGGGGATCAGCCCCAGCATTTT
CASSLQGDQPQHF
>few|TRBV28|.|TRBJ1-2
TGTGCCAGCAGTTTGGTGAACAGCAACTATGGCTACACCTTC
CASSLVNSNYGYTF
>.|TRBV14|.|TRBJ1-2
TGTGCCAGCAGCCAAGACGGGCAGGGGTTGTATGGCTACACCTTC
CASSQDGQGLYGYTF
>few|TRBV18|TRBD1|TRBJ2-7
TGTGCCAGCTCACCAGGGACAGGGAACTACGAGCAGTACTTC
CASSPGTGNYEQYF
>.|TRBV5-6|.|TRBJ2-5
TGTGCCAGCAGCTTTATGGAGCGGGAGACCCAGTACTTC
CASSFMERETQYF
>.|TRBV4-3|TRBD2|TRBJ2-1
TGCGCCAGCAGCCCGACTAGCGTGGGTAACAATGAGCAGTTCTTC
CASSPTSVGNNEQFF
>.|TRBV7-3|.|TRBJ1-1
TGTGCCAGCAGCTTAACGGGGGGGATGAACACTGAAGCTTTCTTT
CASSLTGGMNTEAFF
>few|TRBV30|.|TRBJ2-2
TGTGCCTGGACCCCCGCGGTCGCGAACACCGGGGAGCTGTTTTTT
CAWTPAVANTGELFF
>.|TRBV5-1|TRBD1|TRBJ1-1
TGCGCCAGCAGCGAACGACAGGGTGGCACTGAAGCTTTCTTT
CASSERQGGTEAFF
>few|TRBV30|.|TRBJ2-7
TGTGCCTGGAGTGCGGGGTCACTAGTCTACGAGCAGTACTTC
CAWSAGSLVYEQYF
>few|TRBV7-2|.|TRBJ2-7
TGTGCCAGCAGCTCCTCCTCGGGGGACGCGCAGTACTTC
CASSSSSGDAQYF
>few|TRBV11-2|.|TRBJ1-2
TGTGCCAGCAGCCACTTCACAGATAACTATGGCTACACCTTC
CASSHFTDNYGYTF
>.|TRBV9|.|TRBJ2-2
TGTGCCAGCAGCGTAGTTTGGCACACCGGGGAGCTGTTTTTT
CASSVVWHTGELFF
>few|TRBV4-1|TRBD1|TRBJ2-3
TGCGCCAGCAGCCAAGATTGGGGACAGGCCGCAGATACGCAGTATTTT
CASSQDWGQAADTQYF
>many|TRBV14|TRBD1|TRBJ2-5
TGTGCCAGCCGACGACAGGGCCCACAAGAGACCCAGTACTTC
CASRRQGPQETQYF
>few|TRBV30|.|TRBJ2-3
TGTGCCTGGACCGACCGGGACTTCCTAAGCACAGATACGCAGTATTTT
CAWTDRDFLSTDTQYF
>few|TRBV7-3|.|TRBJ1-1
TGTGCCAGCAGCTTAGGGCAGAACACTGAAGCTTTCTTT
CASSLGQNTEAFF
>few|TRBV15|.|TRBJ2-5
TGTGCCACCAGCAGTCAGGGGCAAGGAGAGACCCAGTACTTC
CATSSQGQGETQYF
>.|TRBV28|TRBD2|TRBJ2-1
TGTGCCAGCAGTTCTCCCCGGAGCGGGGGTAACAATGAGCAGTTCTTC
CASSSPRSGGNNEQFF
>.|TRBV19|.|TRBJ1-5
TGTGCCAGTAGTGTAAATGGACATAGCAATCAGCCCCAGCATTTT
CASSVNGHSNQPQHF
>.|TRBV5-1|.|TRBJ2-1
TGCGCCAGCAGCTCAGACCCGCGGAACTCCTACAATGAGCAGTTCTTC
CASSSDPRNSYNEQFF
>few|TRBV19|.|TRBJ1-5
TGTGCCAGTAGTATACAGGTCCAGGAGCCCCAGCATTTT
CASSIQVQEPQHF
>.|TRBV12-5|TRBD2|TRBJ2-2
TGTGCTAGTGGATCGACTAGCGGGAGAGTATGGGACACCGGGGAGCTGTTTTTT
CASGSTSGRVWDTGELFF
>.|TRBV7-9|.|TRBJ1-5
TGTGCCAGCAGCTTAGTGTCGGGATCAGGCAATCAGCCCCAGCATTTT
CASSLVSGSGNQPQHF
>.|TRBV28|TRBD2|TRBJ2-1
TGTGCCAGCAGTCGACAGGGCGGACTAGCGGGATACAATGAGCAGTTCTTC
CASSRQGGLAGYNEQFF
>.|TRBV7-2|TRBD1|TRBJ2-1
TGTGCCAGCAGTCCGGACAGGGCGGGCTACAATGAGCAGTTCTTC
CASSPDRAGYNEQFF
>.|TRBV30|.|TRBJ1-2
TGTGCCTGGAGTGTCAGCTATGGCTACACCTTC
CAWSVSYGYTF
>few|TRBV27|TRBD1|TRBJ2-7
TGTGCCAGCAGTTCCCCGATGGGACAGATCTACGAGCAGTACTTC
CASSSPMGQIYEQYF
>.|TRBV28|.|TRBJ2-6
TGTGCCAGCAGTTTAATCTTCTCTGGGGCCAACGTCCTGACTTTC
CASSLIFSGANVLTF